This T cell receptor (beta chain) derives from a study of CD8 T cells in Susac syndrome. Study-wide findings and caveats: The greatest CD8+ clonal expansion in Susac occurred in TEMRA cells and in active patients.

V dropped 0 bases and J dropped 2 bases, with 10 bases sitting between them. CDR1 is GTSNPN, CDR2 SVGIG, per germline (reference sequence). CDR3 length: 14 amino acids. With regard to this clonotype: Antigen specificity is unknown.

When the RNA was reverse transcribed, random hexamers were used with an input of 0.5 to 1 ug. Via MiXCR, TCRdb re-called the immunoSEQ multiplex PCR reads, giving one row per CDR3 protein. The table shows some 130,000 distinct CDR3 sequences, with approximately 95% occurring only once. Sequencing was carried out using CD8+ T cells from PBMCs. The clonotype originates from a human donor with Susac syndrome. This chain uses TRBV30 with TRBJ1-1, with D maybe TRBD1 (5 bases). The CDR3 is CAWSVGAGNTEAFF. DNA of the CDR3: TGTGCCTGGAGTGTTGGGGCAGGAAACACTGAAGCTTTCTTT.